This TCR beta chain was sequenced in a study of shared clonotypes between healthy human individuals. Looking at the study overall: There were three CD4 naive, three CD4 memory, two CD8 naive and one CD8 memory plates per donor.

Whole-study findings and limits: Having only a few donors restricted how much genetic and exposure-history diversity was captured. In four donors, 4.5% to 5.5% of naive CD4 clonotypes appeared in common.

Sequencing was performed with immunoSEQ multiplex PCR; in TCRdb, only in-frame clones are kept and a portion is missing. This table has about 990,000 clones, about 84% appearing once. After removal of 4 bases from V and 4 bases from J, the junction contained 7 bases not matched to a gene. CDR3 size: 16 residues. CDR1 SGHRS and CDR2 YFSETQ come from the germline V gene. Comment on this clone: Its antigen is unknown.

The sample taken for sequencing was memory CD4+ T cells from PBMCs. As to subset: CD45RA-negative fraction. The sequence derives from a man younger than 35 in good health. Some clones in this sample may be carry-over from other donors' samples. The V call is TRBV5-1, the J call TRBJ2-3, with 12 bases lining up with TRBD2. This chain's CDR3 is CASSDRTSGMADTQYF. DNA for the CDR3: TGCGCCAGCAGCGACCGGACTAGCGGGATGGCAGATACGCAGTATTTT.